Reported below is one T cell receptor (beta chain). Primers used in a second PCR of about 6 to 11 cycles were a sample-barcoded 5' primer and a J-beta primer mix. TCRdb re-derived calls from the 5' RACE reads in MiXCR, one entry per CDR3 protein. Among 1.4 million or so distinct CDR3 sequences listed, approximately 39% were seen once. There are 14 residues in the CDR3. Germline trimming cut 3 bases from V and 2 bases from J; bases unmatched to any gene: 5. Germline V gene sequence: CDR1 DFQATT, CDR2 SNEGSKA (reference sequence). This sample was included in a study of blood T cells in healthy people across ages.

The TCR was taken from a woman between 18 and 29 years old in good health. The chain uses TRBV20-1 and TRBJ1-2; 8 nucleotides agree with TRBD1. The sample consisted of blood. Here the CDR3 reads CSARTGDRNYGYTF. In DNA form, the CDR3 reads TGCAGTGCTAGGACAGGGGACCGGAACTATGGCTACACCTTC.